This T cell receptor beta chain came from a study of blood T cells in healthy people across ages. Findings and limits, study-wide: Older individuals had lower TCR beta diversity per million T cells (the decline was roughly linear).

This clonotype was found a few times. The antigen remains undetermined. The authors isolated at least 6.5 million PBMCs per sample. Germline V gene data show CDR1 as SGHAT and CDR2 as FQNNGV. The CDR3 has 14 residues. Trimming took off 5 bases at V and 5 bases at J, with 15 bases between the two ends. Sample-barcoded 5' priming and a J-beta primer mix drove a second PCR of roughly 7 to 11 cycles. TCRdb reprocessed the 5' RACE reads via MiXCR and lists one record per CDR3 protein. This sample has about 720,000 distinct CDR3 sequences, with about a fifth found just once. Sequenced material: blood. V and J are TRBV11-2 and TRBJ2-5; possibly TRBD2 for D (5 bases). This TCR was sampled from a man between 65 and 79 years old in good health. The CDR3 bases are TGTGCCAGCAGCACAGAGACGGGGTGGGAGACCCAGTACTTC. Residues: CASSTETGWETQYF.